These 21 T cell receptor beta chains were all obtained from the same sample, sequenced in a study of blood T cell repertoires in COVID-19. Libraries were prepared by immunoSEQ multiplex PCR; TCRdb keeps only in-frame clonotypes and omits some of them. The sample has 300,000 to 400,000 clones, under 95% seen once. What was sequenced was peripheral blood. The receptors were gathered from a woman aged 18 to 35 who had recovered from COVID-19.

The chain uses TRBV20-1 and TRBJ2-4; D is unresolved. V lost 3 bases, J lost 0 bases, and 12 bases lay in between. This CDR3 region has 15 residues. CDR1 is DFQATT and CDR2 is SNEGSKA in the germline V gene (reference sequence). The CDR3 loop reads CSASSPGIAKNIQYF. DNA for the CDR3: TGCAGTGCTAGTTCGCCAGGCATAGCCAAAAACATTCAGTACTTC.

The chain employs TRBV11-2 and TRBJ1-2; D possibly corresponds to TRBD1 (6 bases). Per germline, CDR1 SGHAT and CDR2 FQNNGV. The CDR3 totals 14 residues. The ends were cut back, 3 bases at V and 8 bases at J, with 16 bases in the middle. The CDR3 coding sequence is TGTGCCAGCAGCTTGACTTTTCAGGGGAGCGGCTACACCTTC. Protein product: CASSLTFQGSGYTF.

This chain links TRBV7-8 with TRBJ2-2, with TRBD1 identical over 8 bases. The CDR3 sequence is 15 residues long. The germline V gene encodes CDR1 SGHVS and CDR2 FQNEAQ. Trimming removed 3 bases from V and 4 bases from J; junction bases left unmatched: 4. The CDR3 bases are TGTGCCAGCAGCTTCCCTGGGACAGGCACCGGGGAGCTGTTTTTT. This codes for CASSFPGTGTGELFF. The complete variable domain, with remaining parts taken from reference TRBV7-8 and TRBJ2-2, reads GAGVSQSPRYKVAKRGQDVALRCDPISGHVSLFWYQQALGQGPEFLTYFQNEAQLDKSGLPSDRFFAERPEGSVSTLKIQRTQQEDSAVYLCASSFPGTGTGELFFGEGSRLTVL.

As regards this clone: The same CDR3 also results from other DNA sequences found in this sample. V gene TRBV3-1 (or the pseudogene TRBV3-2) combines with J gene TRBJ2-7, with TRBD2 identical over 9 bases. The CDR3 extends over 18 amino acids. Germline V gene lookup returns CDR1 LGHDT and CDR2 YNNKEL (reference sequence). V shed 4 bases and J 2 bases; nucleotides not matched to a gene: 15. The CDR3 DNA sequence: TGTGCCAGCAGCCCCCCGAAAGCCATAGCGGGAGAGCCCTACGAGCAGTACGTC. It is translated as CASSPPKAIAGEPYEQYV.

This rearrangement joins TRBV5-6 to TRBJ2-7; 8 bases are shared with TRBD1. CDR3 length: 14 residues. V dropped 2 bases and J dropped 3; count of bases not matched to a gene: 4. Looked up from germline, CDR1 is SGHDT and CDR2 is YYEEEE. The CDR3 sequence is CASSLGDRGYEQYV. CDR3 in DNA: TGTGCCAGCAGCTTAGGCGACAGGGGCTACGAGCAGTACGTC.

This chain links TRBV6-5 with TRBJ1-1; D gene unclear. Trimming took 4 bases from V and 11 from J, leaving 14 bases between them. Germline V gene sequence: CDR1 MNHEY, CDR2 SVGAGI. The CDR3 has 12 amino acids. The CDR3 sequence: CASSSPTKWAFF. CDR3 bases: TGTGCCAGCAGTTCACCGACTAAATGGGCTTTCTTT.

The chain uses TRBV19 and TRBJ1-5; the D is unclear. The CDR3 covers 13 residues. Germline CDR1 LNHDA, CDR2 SQIVND (reference sequence). Trimming stripped 8 bases from V and 7 bases from J, with 15 bases between. The CDR3 sequence: CASGGTAGQPQHF. The CDR3 coding sequence is TGTGCCAGTGGAGGAACCGCCGGCCAGCCCCAGCATTTT.

This rearrangement joins TRBV19 to TRBJ1-5; 7 bases line up with TRBD1. V dropped 1 base and J dropped 4; count of bases not matched to a gene: 7. The CDR3 covers 16 residues. CDR1 LNHDA and CDR2 SQIVND come from the germline V gene (reference sequence). Written as DNA, the CDR3 is TGTGCCAGTAGTATAGTCGGACAGGTAGGTAATCAGCCCCAGCATTTT. It encodes CASSIVGQVGNQPQHF.

Concerning this clone: Other nucleotide sequences in the sample specify the same CDR3. This chain joins TRBV9 and TRBJ2-2; D possibly corresponds to TRBD2 (6 bases). The germline V gene encodes CDR1 SGDLS and CDR2 YYNGEE. This CDR3 has 13 residues. V was cut by 2 bases and J by 5 bases, with 7 bases left in between. This CDR3 is CASSVGGTGELFF. The CDR3 DNA reads TGTGCCAGCAGCGTCGGGGGTACCGGGGAGCTGTTTTTT.

The V call is TRBV19, the J call TRBJ1-6; D is perhaps TRBD1 (6 bases). V shed 8 bases and J shed 9 bases, with 11 bases lying between them. The germline V gene has CDR1 LNHDA and CDR2 SQIVND (reference sequence). CDR3 size: 12 residues. The CDR3 sequence is CASQGKGSPLHF. The DNA for the CDR3 is TGTGCCAGTCAGGGGAAGGGTTCACCCCTCCACTTT.

The chain recombines TRBV5-1 with TRBJ2-2; 8 nucleotides agree with TRBD1. This CDR3 has 16 residues. V gave up 4 bases and J gave up 0 bases; unmatched junction bases: 5. Germline-derived CDR1 and CDR2 are SGHRS and YFSETQ. The CDR3 coding sequence is TGCGCCAGCAGCCCGGACAGGGAGACGAACACCGGGGAGCTGTTTTTT. It yields the protein CASSPDRETNTGELFF.

V usage is TRBV7-9 and J usage is TRBJ2-7; D gene ambiguous. CDR1 and CDR2 from the germline V gene are SEHNR and FQNEAQ (reference sequence). V lost 5 bases, J lost 3 bases, and 11 bases lay in between. This CDR3 is built from 13 residues. The CDR3, as DNA: TGTGCCAGCAGCCGACTCCTCAACTACGAGCAGTACGTC. It codes for CASSRLLNYEQYV.

This rearrangement joins TRBV18 to TRBJ1-5, with D perhaps matching TRBD1 (5 bases). The CDR3 totals 17 residues. Trimming stripped 5 bases from V and 1 base from J, with 18 bases between. The germline gives CDR1 KGHSH, CDR2 LQKENI. Here the CDR3 reads CASSSSVGTLSNQPQHF. The CDR3 region has the DNA TGTGCCAGCTCATCTTCGGTGGGGACTTTGAGCAATCAGCCCCAGCATTTT.

This sequence joins TRBV29-1 and TRBJ1-1; 10 nucleotides match TRBD1. Germline CDR1 is SQVTM and CDR2 is ANQGSEA. V shed 8 bases, J shed 5 bases, and the junction held 5 bases outside the gene matches. The CDR3 totals 12 residues. In DNA, the CDR3 is TGCAGCTCCGGGACAGGGGAGACTGAAGCTTTCTTT. Protein: CSSGTGETEAFF.

This CDR3 is CASSQITGGNEKLFF. CDR3 nucleotides: TGCGCCAGCAGCCAGATAACAGGGGGAAATGAAAAACTGTTTTTT. The chain links TRBV5-1 to TRBJ1-4, with TRBD1 identical over 8 bases. Unmatched junction bases numbered 7, after V lost 4 bases and J lost 5 bases. Germline V gene data show CDR1 as SGHRS and CDR2 as YFSETQ. There are 15 residues in the CDR3.

The genes are TRBV3-1 (or the pseudogene TRBV3-2) and TRBJ2-7; 8 bases agree with TRBD1. The germline CDR1 and CDR2 sequences are LGHDT and YNNKEL (reference sequence). There are 17 residues in the CDR3. J gave up 0 bases and V 4 bases, and 11 bases lay outside the gene matches. In DNA, the CDR3 is TGTGCCAGCAGCCCAACGACAGGGGATATTGACTCCTACGAGCAGTACGTC. Amino acid sequence: CASSPTTGDIDSYEQYV.

CDR3 amino acids: CASSLGWRDGYTF. In DNA form, the CDR3 reads TGTGCCAGCAGCTTAGGATGGAGGGATGGCTACACCTTC. The chain recombines TRBV7-9 with TRBJ1-2; D is uncertain. The V gene's germline CDR1 is SEHNR and CDR2 FQNEAQ (reference sequence). The CDR3 is made up of 13 amino acids. Trimming removed 1 base at V and 6 bases at J, with 9 bases between.

This rearrangement joins TRBV19 to TRBJ1-2, with D tentatively TRBD1 (6 bases). The ends were cut back, 0 bases at V and 4 bases at J, with 12 bases in the middle. The CDR3 sequence is 15 residues long. Looked up from germline, CDR1 is LNHDA and CDR2 is SQIVND (reference sequence). The CDR3 DNA follows: TGTGCCAGTAGTATAGATGTCGGGACACTCTATGGCTACACCTTC. Amino acid sequence: CASSIDVGTLYGYTF.

This chain links TRBV6-2 or TRBV6-3 with TRBJ1-2, with 10 bases identical to TRBD1. Losses at the gene ends were 3 bases for V and 6 bases for J; bases not matched to a gene: 7. Looked up from germline, CDR1 is MNHEY and CDR2 is SVGEGT. This CDR3 comprises 15 residues. The CDR3 reads CASSYRQGAIHGYTF. DNA for the CDR3: TGTGCCAGCAGTTATCGACAGGGGGCGATCCATGGCTACACCTTC.

This clone was detected a few times. V and J are TRBV19 and TRBJ1-2; tentatively, D is TRBD1 (5 bases). CDR3 length: 14 amino acids. Germline values: CDR1 LNHDA, CDR2 SQIVND (reference sequence). Trimming shortened V by 7 bases and J by 2 bases, and 14 bases separated the two germline ends. The CDR3 loop reads CASTHGRGNYGYTF. The CDR3 nucleotides read TGTGCCAGTACTCATGGAAGGGGAAACTATGGCTACACCTTC.

The chain couples TRBV7-2 to TRBJ2-3; D possibly corresponds to TRBD1 (5 bases). The CDR3 covers 13 residues. Trimming pared 4 bases from V and 2 bases from J, leaving 7 bases between. CDR1 and CDR2 (germline): SGHTA, FQGNSA. The CDR3 bases are TGTGCCAGCAGCTCAGGGAACACAGATACGCAGTATTTT. Encoded protein: CASSSGNTDTQYF.